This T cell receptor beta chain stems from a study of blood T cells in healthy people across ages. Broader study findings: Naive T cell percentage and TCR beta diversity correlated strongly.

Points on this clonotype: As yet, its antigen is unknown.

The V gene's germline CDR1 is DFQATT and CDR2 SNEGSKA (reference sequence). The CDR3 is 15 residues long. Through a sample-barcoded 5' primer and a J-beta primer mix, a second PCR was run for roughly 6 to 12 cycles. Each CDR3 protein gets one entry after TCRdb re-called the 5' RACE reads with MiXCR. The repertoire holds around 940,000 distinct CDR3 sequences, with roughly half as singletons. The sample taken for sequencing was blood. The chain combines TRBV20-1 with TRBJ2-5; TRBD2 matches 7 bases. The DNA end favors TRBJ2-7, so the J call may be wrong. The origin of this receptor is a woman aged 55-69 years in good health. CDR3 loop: CSARSTAWEGGEQYF. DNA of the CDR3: TGCAGTGCTAGATCGACGGCCTGGGAGGGCGGCGAGCAGTACTTC.